This is a list of T cell receptor beta chains from one sample in a study of blood T cell repertoires in COVID-19. Only in-frame clones appear in the TCRdb table, and some are missing; sequencing was by immunoSEQ multiplex PCR. The repertoire has 150,000 to 200,000 clones, roughly 79% of them found once; the top ten carry 12%. Sample: peripheral blood. All receptors come from an elderly woman with COVID-19, enrolled during active disease. Both conserved end residues are part of each CDR3. A D gene is named only where the DNA matches it firmly. A row's size may be missing; if present it is once, few, many or a size class.

TRBJ2-3,NA,NA,TRBV28,CASSNHFGGDTQYF,TGTGCCAGCAGTAATCACTTTGGAGGGGATACGCAGTATTTT
TRBJ1-5,few,NA,TRBV6-1,CASSEQGQNQPQHF,TGTGCCAGCAGTGAGCAGGGTCAAAATCAGCCCCAGCATTTT
TRBJ2-3,NA,TRBD2,TRBV5-8,CASSPIWTSGRALDTQYF,TGTGCCAGCAGCCCGATATGGACTAGCGGGAGGGCCCTCGATACGCAGTATTTT
TRBJ2-1,NA,TRBD2,TRBV27,CASRIQRDYNEQFF,TGTGCCAGCAGGATCCAGCGGGACTACAATGAGCAGTTCTTC
TRBJ2-1,NA,TRBD2,TRBV14,CASSQDLGLAGDNEQFF,TGTGCCAGCAGCCAAGATCTTGGACTAGCGGGAGACAATGAGCAGTTCTTC
TRBJ2-7,NA,NA,TRBV2,CASRGGYEQYF,TGTGCCAGCAGAGGGGGCTACGAGCAGTACTTC
TRBJ1-1,NA,TRBD1,TRBV5-1,CASSSGQGSEAFF,TGCGCCAGCAGCTCTGGACAGGGAAGTGAAGCTTTCTTT
TRBJ1-1,NA,TRBD1,TRBV10-3,CAIRPTGVMNTEAFF,TGTGCCATCAGGCCGACAGGGGTCATGAACACTGAAGCTTTCTTT
TRBJ2-1,NA,NA,TRBV2,CASSRRGGAYNEQFF,TGTGCCAGCAGTAGAAGGGGGGGTGCCTACAATGAGCAGTTCTTC
TRBJ1-3,NA,NA,TRBV4-2,CASSQDPGGNTIYF,TGTGCCAGCAGCCAAGATCCGGGGGGAAACACCATATATTTT
TRBJ1-3,NA,NA,TRBV6-5,CASRKGVSGNTIYF,TGTGCCAGCAGGAAAGGGGTCTCTGGAAACACCATATATTTT
TRBJ1-1,once,NA,TRBV5-6,CASSLGVGFKQAFF,TGTGCCAGCAGTCTAGGAGTTGGGTTTAAGCAAGCTTTCTTT
TRBJ1-2,NA,NA,TRBV7-2,CASSLQLVGYTF,TGTGCCAGCAGCCTCCAACTCGTCGGCTACACCTTC
TRBJ2-3,NA,NA,TRBV7-9,CASSQTRDTQYF,TGTGCCAGCAGCCAAACGAGGGATACGCAGTATTTT
TRBJ1-2,NA,NA,TRBV5-1,CASSLAAGIGYTF,TGCGCCAGCAGCTTGGCGGCAGGGATTGGCTACACCTTC
TRBJ1-2,NA,TRBD1,TRBV12-3/TRBV12-4,CASSWGQGGGYTF,TGTGCCAGCAGTTGGGGACAGGGGGGTGGCTACACCTTC
TRBJ2-1,NA,TRBD2,TRBV27,CASNSGRVNEQFF,TGTGCCAGCAATAGCGGGAGAGTTAATGAGCAGTTCTTC
TRBJ2-1,NA,NA,TRBV2,CASSELQGAYNEQFF,TGTGCCAGCAGTGAACTACAGGGAGCCTACAATGAGCAGTTCTTC
TRBJ1-5,NA,TRBD1,TRBV7-9,CASSPSGGTGFSQPQHF,TGTGCCAGCAGCCCCTCGGGTGGGACAGGGTTTTCCCAGCCCCAGCATTTT
TRBJ1-2,NA,TRBD1,TRBV9,CASSPRTGNGYTF,TGTGCCAGCAGCCCACGGACAGGGAATGGCTACACCTTC
TRBJ2-7,NA,NA,TRBV30,CAWSSAQQGIYYEQYF,TGTGCCTGGAGTAGTGCCCAACAGGGAATCTACTACGAGCAGTACTTC
TRBJ1-2,NA,TRBD1,TRBV10-3,CATSTFSAGGRGYTF,TGTGCCACATCAACTTTCTCGGCAGGGGGCCGTGGCTACACCTTC
TRBJ1-1,NA,NA,TRBV2,CASSDVGVSEAFF,TGTGCCAGCAGTGATGTAGGGGTGAGTGAAGCTTTCTTT
TRBJ1-4,few,TRBD1,TRBV6-6,CASSLREGAGEKLFF,TGTGCCAGCAGTCTCCGGGAGGGGGCGGGAGAAAAACTGTTTTTT
TRBJ2-5,NA,NA,TRBV7-7,CASSLTWVGGETQYF,TGTGCCAGCAGCTTAACGTGGGTTGGGGGGGAGACCCAGTACTTC
TRBJ1-1,NA,TRBD1,TRBV7-8,CASTRTGAEAFF,TGTGCCAGCACCAGGACAGGGGCCGAAGCTTTCTTT
TRBJ1-3,NA,NA,TRBV2,CASSGRSRGNTIYF,TGTGCCAGCAGTGGCCGGTCGAGGGGAAACACCATATATTTT
TRBJ1-5,NA,NA,TRBV29-1,CSVVAGMGNQPQHF,TGCAGCGTCGTGGCAGGGATGGGCAATCAGCCCCAGCATTTT
TRBJ2-1,NA,NA,TRBV7-8,CASSLGPGKSHNEQFF,TGTGCCAGCAGCTTAGGTCCAGGGAAGAGTCACAATGAGCAGTTCTTC
TRBJ2-5,NA,TRBD2,TRBV27,CASSPHQAGAMETQYF,TGTGCCAGCAGTCCCCATCAAGCGGGAGCGATGGAGACCCAGTACTTC
TRBJ2-1,NA,TRBD2,TRBV5-8,CASSRISGGRYNEQFF,TGTGCCAGCAGCAGGATTAGCGGGGGGCGTTACAATGAGCAGTTCTTC
TRBJ2-5,NA,NA,TRBV18,CASSIQGLETQYF,TGTGCCAGCTCTATACAGGGATTGGAGACCCAGTACTTC
TRBJ2-3,NA,TRBD1,TRBV19,CASTTHRGRKTDTQYF,TGTGCCAGTACCACCCACAGGGGGCGTAAGACAGATACGCAGTATTTT